The rows below give T cell receptor beta chains drawn from one sample of a study of cytomegalovirus exposure and HLA in healthy donors. Sequencing was performed with immunoSEQ multiplex PCR; in TCRdb, only in-frame clones are kept and a portion is missing. The sample has around 150,000 clones; around 75% are singletons. The sequenced material came from PBMCs. The receptors were sampled from a woman between 40 and 50 years old in good health and CMV-seropositive. The CDR3 runs from the conserved cysteine through the conserved F or W. A D gene is named only where the DNA matches it firmly.

TRBV18	TRBJ1-3	NA	CASSLIPRGSGNTIYF
TRBV28	TRBJ2-7	NA	CASNSAGQIPYEQYF
TRBV18	TRBJ2-2	TRBD1	CASSLGQKNTGELFF
TRBV6-5	TRBJ1-2	NA	CASSYLQGDSYTF
TRBV5-4	TRBJ1-2	TRBD1	CASSFQGVYGYTF
TRBV28	TRBJ1-5	NA	CAAQGTFAQPQHF
TRBV19	TRBJ1-3	TRBD1	CASSAWTGTDSGNTIYF
TRBV2	TRBJ2-4	TRBD2	CASGEAGVKNIQYF
TRBV11-2	NA	TRBD2	CASSPGTNGSWPYEQYF
TRBV6-1	TRBJ1-2	NA	CASEIFRGVYGYTF
TRBV5-1	TRBJ2-7	TRBD1	CASSWGQGPYEQYF
TRBV15	TRBJ1-2	NA	CATSRDSTGGGYTF